The subject of this entry is one TCR beta chain. The record originates from a study of blood T cells in healthy people across ages. Donors gave roughly 10 milliliters of peripheral blood apiece. The authors isolated at least 7 million PBMCs per sample. The CDR3 extends over 17 amino acids. Germline V lookup: CDR1 PRHDT, CDR2 FYEKMQ (reference sequence). The trim removed 5 bases at V and 0 bases at J, leaving 10 bases unmatched. The second PCR ran roughly 6 to 11 cycles with a sample-barcoded 5' primer and J-beta primers. TCRdb called the 5' RACE reads again in MiXCR, with one record for every CDR3 protein. Of 900,000 to 950,000 distinct CDR3 sequences listed, about 29% are singletons. These data also featured in a second study, about T cells of mothers and their children. That publication notes: With unrelated pairs as the comparison, related mother-child pairs had a slightly higher overlap that was not significant.

The sequence came from a woman between 40 and 50 years old in good health. The chain recombines TRBV13 with TRBJ2-1, with TRBD1 matching over 7 bases. Material for sequencing was blood. DNA for the CDR3: TGTGCCAGCAGCGCCTCGACAGGGTCGAGCTCCTACAATGAGCAGTTCTTC. It specifies CASSASTGSSSYNEQFF.